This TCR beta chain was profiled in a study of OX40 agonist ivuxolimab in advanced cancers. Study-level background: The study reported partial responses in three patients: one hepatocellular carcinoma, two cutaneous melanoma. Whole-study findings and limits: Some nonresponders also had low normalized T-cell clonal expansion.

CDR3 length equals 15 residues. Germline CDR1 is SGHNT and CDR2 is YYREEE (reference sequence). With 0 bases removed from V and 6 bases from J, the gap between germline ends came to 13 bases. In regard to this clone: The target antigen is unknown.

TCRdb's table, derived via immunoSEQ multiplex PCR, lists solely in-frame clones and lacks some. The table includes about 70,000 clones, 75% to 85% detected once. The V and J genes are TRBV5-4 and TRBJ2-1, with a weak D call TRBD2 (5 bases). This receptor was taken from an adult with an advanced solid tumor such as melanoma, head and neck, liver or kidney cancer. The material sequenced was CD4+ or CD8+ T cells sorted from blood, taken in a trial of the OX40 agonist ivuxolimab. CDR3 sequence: CASSLGGRAGNEQFF. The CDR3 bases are TGTGCCAGCAGCTTGGGGGGTAGGGCGGGCAATGAGCAGTTCTTC.